Included here is one T cell receptor beta chain sequence, with context. What this receptor recognizes is not known. No base quality information exists; no much larger clone differs at one position. At one collaborating source in Seattle, patients were enrolled during active infection and were followed longitudinally through the course of disease. Collaborating institutions collected whole blood in K2EDTA tubes following their own protocols. For TCRbeta analysis, collaborators shipped samples as frozen whole blood, isolated PBMCs, or DNA extracted from either of those sample types. CDR1 GTSNPN and CDR2 SVGIG are derived from the germline V gene (reference sequence). From cysteine to phenylalanine, the CDR3 is 14 amino acids long. Here the CDR3 DNA is all that survives: 42 bases in frame from base 1. V loses 2 bases at its end and J loses 7 bases; junction bases beyond the gene matches: 8. TCRbeta CDR3 regions were amplified from genomic DNA by means of the immunoSEQ Assay, a bias-controlled multiplex PCR. In the source study's methods: Within the assay, amplification of reference gene primers was used to estimate how many nucleated cells each sample contained. Sequence reads were collapsed and filtered to measure the absolute abundance of every unique TCRbeta CDR3 rearrangement. Productive Simpson clonality was computed per sample as the square root of Simpson's diversity index over productive rearrangements. TCRdb stores this immuneACCESS table with in-frame sequences only. Part of the clones is absent; in the studies checked, under half of the shortfall reflects unresolved V genes, and no reason is known for the rest. The V and J calls and the clone size are those of that table, but D and trimming were determined from the DNA. In all, the sample holds more than 300,000 clones, and around 88% of those were seen once. About 1.5% of the sample comes from the top ten.

The data originate from a study of blood T cell repertoires in COVID-19 (TCRdb year 2020). Context from the whole study: The collaborator samples originated in the United States, Italy and Spain and spanned the acute and convalescent phases of COVID-19. The prospective study material was composed of cDNA or gDNA derived from T cells, B-cell-depleted T cells, or PBMCs. The dataset comprised deeply sampled blood TCRbeta repertoires from subjects exposed to, actively infected with, or recovered from COVID-19. A freely available public database, intended as a resource for researchers studying the immune response to SARS-CoV-2, is where the repertoires were released. Samples were obtained from the ongoing ImmuneRACE study (first 160 participants) and from roughly 1,300 subjects provided by 6 global collaborators. Nearly every sample came with metadata listing a de-identified subject ID, COVID-19 status, age in years and sex. Where available, HLA class I and class II types were taken from metadata supplied by the sample provider and were not determined by assay-based typing.

Here is what the overall study found, with its caveats: Clinical and demographic metadata were provided uncurated, with the amount varying by source and participant.

The TCR originated in a woman between 25 and 40 years old with COVID-19, enrolled during active disease. Recombination connected TRBV30 to TRBJ1-5; 7 junctional bases match TRBD1. The material sequenced was peripheral blood. CDR3 protein: CAWSRTGVGQPQHF. The DNA reads as follows: TGTGCCTGGAGTAGGACAGGAGTTGGGCAGCCCCAGCATTTT. The CDR3 plus the reference TRBV30 and TRBJ1-5 genes for the other parts give the full variable domain: SQTIHQWPATLVQPVGSPLSLECTVEGTSNPNLYWYRQAAGRGLQLLFYSVGIGQISSEVPQNLSASRPQDRQFILSSKKLLLSDSGFYLCAWSRTGVGQPQHFGDGTRLSIL.